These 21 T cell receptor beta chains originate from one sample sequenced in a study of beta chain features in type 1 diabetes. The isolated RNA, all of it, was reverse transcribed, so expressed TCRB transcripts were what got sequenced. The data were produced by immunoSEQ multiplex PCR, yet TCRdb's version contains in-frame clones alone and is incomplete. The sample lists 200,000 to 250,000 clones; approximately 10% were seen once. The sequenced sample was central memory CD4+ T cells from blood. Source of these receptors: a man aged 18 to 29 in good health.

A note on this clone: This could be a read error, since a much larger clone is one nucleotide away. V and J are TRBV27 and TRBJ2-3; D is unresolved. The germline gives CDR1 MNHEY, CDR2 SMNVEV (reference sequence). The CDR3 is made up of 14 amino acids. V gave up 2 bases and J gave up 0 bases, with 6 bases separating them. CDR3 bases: TGTGCCAGCAGTTTAAGGGCCAGCACAGATACGCAGTATTTT. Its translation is CASSLRASTDTQYF.

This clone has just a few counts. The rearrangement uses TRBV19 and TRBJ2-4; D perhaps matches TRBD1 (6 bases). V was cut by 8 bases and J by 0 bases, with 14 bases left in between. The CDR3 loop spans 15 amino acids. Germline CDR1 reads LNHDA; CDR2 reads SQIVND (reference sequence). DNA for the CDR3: TGTGCCAGTTCACAGGGCCTCGCAGCCAAAAACATTCAGTACTTC. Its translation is CASSQGLAAKNIQYF.

CDR3 DNA sequence: TGTGCCAGCAGCCGCATGAGCGGGAACCAAGAGACCCAGTACTTC. This translates into CASSRMSGNQETQYF. The gene calls are TRBV7-6 and TRBJ2-5, with TRBD2 matching over 7 bases. The CDR3 totals 15 residues. CDR1 SGHVS and CDR2 FNYEAQ come from the germline V gene. V was clipped by 5 bases and J by 0 bases; unmatched bases: 6.

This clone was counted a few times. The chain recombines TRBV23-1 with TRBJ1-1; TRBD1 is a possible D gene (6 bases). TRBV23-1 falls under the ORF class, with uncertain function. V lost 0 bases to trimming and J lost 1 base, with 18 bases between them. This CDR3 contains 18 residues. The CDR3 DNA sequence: TGCGCCAGCAGTCAATCGCGGGGACACAAACAAGAGAACACTGAAGCTTTCTTT. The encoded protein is CASSQSRGHKQENTEAFF.

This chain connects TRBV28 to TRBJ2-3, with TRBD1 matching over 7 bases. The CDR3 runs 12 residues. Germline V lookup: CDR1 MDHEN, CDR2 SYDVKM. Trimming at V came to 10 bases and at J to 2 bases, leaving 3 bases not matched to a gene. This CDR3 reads CATKGATDTQYF. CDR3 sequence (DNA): TGTGCCACGAAGGGGGCCACAGATACGCAGTATTTT. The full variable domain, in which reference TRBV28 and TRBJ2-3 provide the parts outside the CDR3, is DVKVTQSSRYLVKRTGEKVFLECVQDMDHENMFWYRQDPGLGLRLIYFSYDVKMKEKGDIPEGYSVSREKKERFSLILESASTNQTSMYLCATKGATDTQYFGPGTRLTVL.

CDR3 residues: CASLPSASGSYNEQFF. In DNA, the CDR3 is TGTGCCAGCCTCCCCTCGGCTAGCGGGAGTTATAATGAGCAGTTCTTC. The chain combines TRBV7-2 with TRBJ2-1; TRBD2 matches at 10 bases. With V trimmed by 8 bases and J by 7 bases, 14 bases remained unmatched. The CDR3 runs to 16 residues. The germline V gene encodes CDR1 SGHTA and CDR2 FQGNSA.

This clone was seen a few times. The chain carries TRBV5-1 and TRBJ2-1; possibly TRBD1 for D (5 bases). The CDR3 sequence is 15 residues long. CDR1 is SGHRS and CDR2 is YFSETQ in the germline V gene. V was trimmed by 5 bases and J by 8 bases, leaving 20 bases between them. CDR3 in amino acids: CASRGLGQLGDEQFF. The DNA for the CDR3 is TGCGCCAGCAGGGGTTTGGGGCAATTAGGCGATGAGCAGTTCTTC.

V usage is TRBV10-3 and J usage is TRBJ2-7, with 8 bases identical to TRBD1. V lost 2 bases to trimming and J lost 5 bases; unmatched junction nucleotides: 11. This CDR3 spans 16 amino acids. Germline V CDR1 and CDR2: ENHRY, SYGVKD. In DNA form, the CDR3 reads TGTGCCATCAGTGAGGGTTCGGACAGGGTATCCAACGAGCAGTACTTC. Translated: CAISEGSDRVSNEQYF.

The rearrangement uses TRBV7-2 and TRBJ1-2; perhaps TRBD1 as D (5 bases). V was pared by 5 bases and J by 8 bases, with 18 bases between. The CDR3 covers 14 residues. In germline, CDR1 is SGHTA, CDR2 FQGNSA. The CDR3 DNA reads TGTGCCAGCAGCCCTGGGGGGTGGCTGGTGGGCTACACCTTC. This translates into CASSPGGWLVGYTF.

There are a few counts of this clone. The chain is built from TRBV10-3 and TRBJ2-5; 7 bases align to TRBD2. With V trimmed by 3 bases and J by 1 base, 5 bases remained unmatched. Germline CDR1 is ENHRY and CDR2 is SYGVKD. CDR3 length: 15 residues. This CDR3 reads CAISDLRGTQETQYF. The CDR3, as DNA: TGTGCCATCAGTGACTTGCGGGGGACCCAAGAGACCCAGTACTTC.

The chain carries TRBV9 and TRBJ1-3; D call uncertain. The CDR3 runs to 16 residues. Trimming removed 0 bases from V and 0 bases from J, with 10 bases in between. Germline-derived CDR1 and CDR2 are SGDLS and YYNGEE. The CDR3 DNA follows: TGTGCCAGCAGCGTAGTCGACGGCCTCTCTGGAAACACCATATATTTT. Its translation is CASSVVDGLSGNTIYF.

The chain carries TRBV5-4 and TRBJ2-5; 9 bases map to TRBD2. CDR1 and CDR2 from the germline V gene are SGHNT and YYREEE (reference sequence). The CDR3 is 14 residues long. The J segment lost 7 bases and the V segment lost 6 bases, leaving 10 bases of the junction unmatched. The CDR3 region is CASKIAGAPLTQYF. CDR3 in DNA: TGTGCCAGCAAGATAGCGGGAGCCCCATTGACCCAGTACTTC.

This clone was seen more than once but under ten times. The CDR3 loop reads CASSPGKGSGANVLTF. DNA for the CDR3: TGTGCCAGCAGTCCTGGGAAAGGCTCTGGGGCCAACGTCCTGACTTTC. The V gene is TRBV25-1, the J gene TRBJ2-6; D is unresolved. The ends were cut back, 5 bases at V and 0 bases at J, with 11 bases in the middle. Germline CDR1 and CDR2: MGHDK and SYGVNS. The CDR3 is 16 amino acids.

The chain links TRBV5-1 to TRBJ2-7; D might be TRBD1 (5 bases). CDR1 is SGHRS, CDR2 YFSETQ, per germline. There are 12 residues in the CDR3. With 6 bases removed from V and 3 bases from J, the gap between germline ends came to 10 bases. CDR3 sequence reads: CASKDSFYEQYF. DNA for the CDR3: TGCGCCAGCAAAGACAGCTTCTACGAGCAGTACTTC.

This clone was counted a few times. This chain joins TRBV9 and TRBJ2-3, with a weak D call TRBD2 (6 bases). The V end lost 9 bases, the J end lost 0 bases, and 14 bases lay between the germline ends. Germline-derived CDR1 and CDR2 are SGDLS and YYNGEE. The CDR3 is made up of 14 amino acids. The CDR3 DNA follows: TGTGCCACCGCTCCTAGCGCTAGCACAGATACGCAGTATTTT. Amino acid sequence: CATAPSASTDTQYF.

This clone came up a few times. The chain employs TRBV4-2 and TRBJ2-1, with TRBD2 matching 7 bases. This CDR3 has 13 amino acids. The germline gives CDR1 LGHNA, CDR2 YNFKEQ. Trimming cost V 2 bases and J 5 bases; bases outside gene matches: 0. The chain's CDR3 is CASSQLADNEQFF. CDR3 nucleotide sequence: TGTGCCAGCAGCCAACTAGCGGACAATGAGCAGTTCTTC.

CDR3 in amino acids: CASSEKGTSYNEQFF. For the CDR3, the DNA is TGTGCCAGCAGCGAAAAGGGGACGTCCTACAATGAGCAGTTCTTC. This chain connects TRBV9 to TRBJ2-1; D tentatively fits TRBD1 or TRBD2 (5 bases each). V dropped 3 bases and J dropped 1 base, with 11 bases sitting between them. Germline-derived CDR1 and CDR2 are SGDLS and YYNGEE. The CDR3 is made up of 15 amino acids.

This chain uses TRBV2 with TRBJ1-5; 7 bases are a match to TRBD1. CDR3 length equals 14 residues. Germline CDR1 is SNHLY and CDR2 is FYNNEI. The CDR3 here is CARSSRGDNQPQHF. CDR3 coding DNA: TGTGCACGTAGCAGCAGGGGGGACAATCAGCCCCAGCATTTT.

The CDR3 reads CATVGDGNTEAFF. The CDR3, as DNA: TGTGCCACAGTAGGGGATGGGAACACTGAAGCTTTCTTT. J is TRBJ1-1 and V is TRBV25-1; D is possibly TRBD1 (5 bases). Germline lookup yields CDR1 MGHDK and CDR2 SYGVNS. With 10 bases removed from V and 1 base from J, the gap between germline ends came to 13 bases. The CDR3 contains 13 residues.

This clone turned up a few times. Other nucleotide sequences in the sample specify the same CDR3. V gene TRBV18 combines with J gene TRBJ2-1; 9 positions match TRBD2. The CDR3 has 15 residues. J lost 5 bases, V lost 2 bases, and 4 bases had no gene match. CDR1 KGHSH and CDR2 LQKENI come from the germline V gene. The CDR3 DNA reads TGTGCCAGCTCACCAGGGCTAGCGGGAAACAATGAGCAGTTCTTC. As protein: CASSPGLAGNNEQFF. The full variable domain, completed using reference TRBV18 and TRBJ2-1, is NAGVMQNPRHLVRRRGQEARLRCSPMKGHSHVYWYRQLPEEGLKFMVYLQKENIIDESGMPKERFSAEFPKEGPSILRIQQVVRGDSAAYFCASSPGLAGNNEQFFGPGTRLTVL.

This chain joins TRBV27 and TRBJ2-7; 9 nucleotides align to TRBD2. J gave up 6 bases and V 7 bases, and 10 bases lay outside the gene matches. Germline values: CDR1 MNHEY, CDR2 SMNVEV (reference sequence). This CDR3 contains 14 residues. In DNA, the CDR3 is TGTGCCAGCACCCCTTGGCGGGAGGGTGGCGAGCAGTACTTC. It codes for CASTPWREGGEQYF.